Each of the 15 T cell receptor beta chains below was sequenced from the same sample in a study of CD8 T cells in ankylosing spondylitis. Using its own MiXCR run on the 5' RACE reads, TCRdb lists one record per CDR3 protein. The sample includes 200,000 to 300,000 distinct CDR3 sequences, over 9.5% of them seen just once. The sequenced sample was blood, either unsorted or a sorted T cell fraction (not recorded which). The receptors were gathered from a male donor with ankylosing spondylitis or in good health (not recorded which).

In this sample, this clonotype turned up a few times. The genes are TRBV25-1 and TRBJ2-1; the D gene is possibly TRBD1 (5 bases). CDR3 length: 16 residues. Deletions cut 3 bases from V and 8 bases from J, with 20 bases between. The germline gives CDR1 MGHDK, CDR2 SYGVNS. The CDR3 coding sequence is TGTGCCAGCAGTGAGCCGCAGGGTGCCGGTTTCGATGAGCAGTTCTTC. This sequence encodes CASSEPQGAGFDEQFF.

This clonotype was observed at least ten times. The chain uses TRBV6-5 and TRBJ2-7, with D maybe TRBD2 (6 bases). Germline CDR1 and CDR2: MNHEY and SVGAGI. The V end lost 4 bases, the J end lost 6 bases, and 13 bases lay between the germline ends. The CDR3 runs 13 residues. This CDR3 is CASSSGLRGEQYF. CDR3 nucleotide sequence: TGTGCCAGCAGTTCGGGACTCCGAGGCGAGCAGTACTTC.

Many counts were recorded for this clonotype. The chain links TRBV10-3 to TRBJ1-2; weak D call: TRBD1 (6 bases). The length of the CDR3 is 11 residues. The germline CDR1 and CDR2 sequences are ENHRY and SYGVKD. Trimming removed 4 bases from V and 6 bases from J, with 6 bases in between. The CDR3: CAISGQDGYTF. The CDR3 nucleotides read TGTGCCATCAGTGGACAGGATGGCTACACCTTC.

This clonotype was seen only a few times. A much larger clone sits a single nucleotide away, making a read error possible. The chain couples TRBV28 to TRBJ2-3; no clear D gene. V lost 6 bases, J lost 4 bases, and 8 bases lay in between. The CDR3 has 12 residues. Germline assignment: CDR1 MDHEN and CDR2 SYDVKM. CDR3 amino acids: CASSVGADTQYF. The DNA for the CDR3 is TGTGCCAGCAGCGTCGGAGCAGATACGCAGTATTTT.

This clonotype was found a few times. The V call is TRBV20-1, the J call TRBJ2-7, with 7 nucleotides matching TRBD2. Germline V gene data show CDR1 as DFQATT and CDR2 as SNEGSKA (reference sequence). There are 14 residues in the CDR3. Losses at the gene ends were 1 base for V and 1 base for J; bases not matched to a gene: 4. CDR3 bases: TGCAGTGCTAGAGCGCCTAGCGGATCCTACGAGCAGTACTTC. This encodes CSARAPSGSYEQYF.

Many counts were recorded for this clonotype. This chain uses TRBV20-1 with TRBJ1-2; TRBD1 matches 8 bases. Germline V CDR1 and CDR2: DFQATT, SNEGSKA (reference sequence). The ends lost 0 bases at V and 0 bases at J; junction bases unmatched: 0. This CDR3 has 14 residues. DNA of the CDR3: TGCAGTGCTAGAGAACAGGGGGCTAACTATGGCTACACCTTC. It translates to CSAREQGANYGYTF.

Concerning this clonotype: The junction departs from germline at one end; a sequencing error may be responsible. The chain carries TRBV6-5 and TRBJ2-7; D is possibly TRBD2 (6 bases). This CDR3 is built from 14 residues. Germline assignment: CDR1 MNHEY and CDR2 SVGAGI. The CDR3 nucleotides read TGTGTCAGCAGTTACTCCCGGACTATCTACGAGCAGTACTTC. Protein: CVSSYSRTIYEQYF.

This clonotype was recorded many times. The rearrangement uses TRBV6-5 and TRBJ2-2; TRBD2 matches at 10 bases. Per the germline V gene, CDR1 is MNHEY and CDR2 is SVGAGI. This CDR3 contains 15 residues. J lost 6 bases, V lost 0 bases, and 1 base had no gene match. The CDR3 protein is CASSYSLAGAGELFF. For the CDR3, the DNA is TGTGCCAGCAGTTACTCCCTAGCGGGAGCCGGGGAGCTGTTTTTT.

In its sample, this clonotype was seen a few times. The chain carries TRBV18 and TRBJ1-2; no clear D gene. The length of the CDR3 is 14 residues. The germline V gene has CDR1 KGHSH and CDR2 LQKENI. Trimming cost V 2 bases and J 6 bases, with 13 bases left between them. This CDR3 is CASSPRKESNGYTF. Here the CDR3 DNA reads TGTGCCAGCTCACCAAGAAAGGAAAGCAATGGCTACACCTTC.

This clonotype was observed many times. The chain uses TRBV20-1 and TRBJ2-3, with TRBD2 identical over 11 bases. Germline trimming cut 3 bases from V and 2 bases from J; bases unmatched to any gene: 4. The CDR3 runs to 15 residues. From germline, CDR1 is DFQATT and CDR2 SNEGSKA (reference sequence). The CDR3 bases are TGCAGTGCTAGGGGGACTAGCGGAGTCACAGATACGCAGTATTTT. Encoded protein: CSARGTSGVTDTQYF.

In this sample, this clonotype turned up a few times. The rearrangement links TRBV5-1 to TRBJ2-1; 7 nucleotides align to TRBD1. CDR1 is SGHRS, CDR2 YFSETQ, per germline. The V and J ends lost 4 bases and 0 bases, in that order; junction bases with no gene match: 16. The CDR3 runs 19 residues. The CDR3 region has the DNA TGCGCCAGCAGCCCCCAGGCACAGGGGAACCGGGGCTCCTACAATGAGCAGTTCTTC. Its protein is CASSPQAQGNRGSYNEQFF.

Many counts were recorded for this clonotype. The gene calls are TRBV27 and TRBJ2-1; 10 nucleotides agree with TRBD2. Germline V CDR1 and CDR2: MNHEY, SMNVEV (reference sequence). The CDR3 sequence is 17 residues long. J gave up 6 bases and V 1 base, and 9 bases lay outside the gene matches. The DNA for the CDR3 is TGTGCCAGCAGTTTATGGGGGGGGGGACTAGCGACCAATGAGCAGTTCTTC. Its translation: CASSLWGGGLATNEQFF.

This clonotype showed up many times. The rearrangement joins TRBV4-2 to TRBJ1-5; D unclear. The V gene lost 0 bases and the J gene lost 6 bases, with 9 bases spanning the gap. This CDR3 has 14 amino acids. Germline lookup yields CDR1 LGHNA and CDR2 YNFKEQ. The CDR3 sequence: CASSQDTDVQPQHF. The CDR3 nucleotides are TGTGCCAGCAGCCAAGATACAGATGTTCAGCCCCAGCATTTT.

Worth noting for this clonotype: A read error may produce the germline difference seen at one junction end. The chain recombines TRBV5-6 with TRBJ1-1, with 9 bases aligning to TRBD1. From germline, CDR1 is SGHDT and CDR2 YYEEEE. The CDR3 loop spans 15 amino acids. CDR3 DNA: TGTGCCAGCAGCATACGGGACAGGGCGGCCACTGAAGCTGTCTTT. This sequence encodes CASSIRDRAATEAVF.

This clonotype showed up many times. The J gene is TRBJ2-1, the V gene TRBV2; TRBD2 aligns across 7 bases. CDR1 is SNHLY and CDR2 is FYNNEI in the germline V gene. The CDR3 has 17 amino acids. Unmatched junction bases numbered 21, after V lost 8 bases and J lost 8 bases. CDR3 bases: TGTGCCAGCCTCCAAGCGAGAAGAAGTAATGGGAGGGATGAGCAGTTCTTC. Residues: CASLQARRSNGRDEQFF.